This T cell receptor (beta chain) comes out of a study of monozygotic twins with cystic fibrosis. V lost 1 base, J lost 5 bases, and 5 bases lay in between. The CDR3 runs 11 residues. The germline V gene has CDR1 GTSNPN and CDR2 SVGIG (reference sequence). Note on this clone: What it binds is not known.

Study results and limitations: Unrelated CF individuals shared fewer identical clonotypes than monozygotic CF twins. Shared CDR3 numbers were not associated with age, concordance or severity. V usage most resembled the co-twin in 13 of 16 pairs.

Here immunoSEQ multiplex PCR was the method, and the copy in TCRdb shows in-frame clones only, minus some. The data contain fewer than 30,000 clones, about 85% of them singletons. The receptor's source is a girl aged 2 to 10 with cystic fibrosis. J is TRBJ1-2 and V is TRBV30; D gene ambiguous. The sequenced sample consisted of blood. CDR3 coding DNA: TGTGCCTGGAGTGAAGTTTATGGCTACACCTTC. Amino acid sequence: CAWSEVYGYTF.